Sequencing of this TCR beta chain was carried out in a study of control samples from healthy donors and cancer patients. Measured with immunoSEQ multiplex PCR; TCRdb has only the in-frame clones, and not every one. The sample contains around 130,000 clones, around 89% of which appear only once. Germline values: CDR1 KGHSH, CDR2 LQKENI. V shed 3 bases and J shed 0 bases, with 8 bases lying between them. The CDR3 consists of 14 residues. Input material: blood. This receptor was identified in a man aged 50 or older in good health. The chain recombines TRBV18 with TRBJ2-5; D remains unclear. In DNA, the CDR3 is TGTGCCAGCTCACCCGCGTTGTACCAAGAGACCCAGTACTTC. Its protein product is CASSPALYQETQYF.